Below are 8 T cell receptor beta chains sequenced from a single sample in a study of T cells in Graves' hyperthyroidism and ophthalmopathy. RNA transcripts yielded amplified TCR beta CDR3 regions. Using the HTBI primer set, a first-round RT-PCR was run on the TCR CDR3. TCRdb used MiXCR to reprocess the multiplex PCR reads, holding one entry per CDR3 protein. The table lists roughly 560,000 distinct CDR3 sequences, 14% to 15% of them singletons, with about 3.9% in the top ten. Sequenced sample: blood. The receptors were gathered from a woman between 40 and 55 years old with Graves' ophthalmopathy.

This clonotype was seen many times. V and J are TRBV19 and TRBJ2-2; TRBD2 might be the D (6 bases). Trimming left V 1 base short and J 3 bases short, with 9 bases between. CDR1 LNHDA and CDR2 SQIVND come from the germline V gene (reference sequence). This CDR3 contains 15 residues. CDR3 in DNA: TGTGCCAGTAGTATAGGGTCTAGCGACACCGGGGAGCTGTTTTTT. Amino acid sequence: CASSIGSSDTGELFF.

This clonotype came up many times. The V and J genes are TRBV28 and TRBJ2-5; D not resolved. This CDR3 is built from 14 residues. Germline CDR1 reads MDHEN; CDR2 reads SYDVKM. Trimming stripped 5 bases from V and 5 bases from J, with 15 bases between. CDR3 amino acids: CASSPPASRETQYF. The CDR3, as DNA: TGTGCCAGCAGTCCCCCGGCCAGTCGGGAGACCCAGTACTTC. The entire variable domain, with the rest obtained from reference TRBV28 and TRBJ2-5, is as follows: DVKVTQSSRYLVKRTGEKVFLECVQDMDHENMFWYRQDPGLGLRLIYFSYDVKMKEKGDIPEGYSVSREKKERFSLILESASTNQTSMYLCASSPPASRETQYFGPGTRLLVL.

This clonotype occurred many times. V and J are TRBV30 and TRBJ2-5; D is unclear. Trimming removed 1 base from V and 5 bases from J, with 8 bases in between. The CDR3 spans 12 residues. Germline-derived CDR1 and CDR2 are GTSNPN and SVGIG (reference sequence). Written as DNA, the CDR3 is TGTGCCTGGAGTGCCCAAAGGGAGACCCAGTACTTC. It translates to CAWSAQRETQYF.

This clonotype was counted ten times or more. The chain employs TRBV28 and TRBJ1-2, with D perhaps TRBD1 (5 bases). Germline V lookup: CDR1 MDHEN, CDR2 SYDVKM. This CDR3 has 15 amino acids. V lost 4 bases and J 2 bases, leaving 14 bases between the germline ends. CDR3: CASSSHVTANYGYTF. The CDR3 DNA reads TGTGCCAGCAGTTCGCACGTGACAGCGAACTATGGCTACACCTTC.

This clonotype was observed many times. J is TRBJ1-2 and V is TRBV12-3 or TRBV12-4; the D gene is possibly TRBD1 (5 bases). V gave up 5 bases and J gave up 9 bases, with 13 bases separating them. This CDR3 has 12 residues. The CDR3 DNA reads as TGTGCCAGCAGTGGGGGGGGGAATCGCTACACCTTC. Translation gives CASSGGGNRYTF.

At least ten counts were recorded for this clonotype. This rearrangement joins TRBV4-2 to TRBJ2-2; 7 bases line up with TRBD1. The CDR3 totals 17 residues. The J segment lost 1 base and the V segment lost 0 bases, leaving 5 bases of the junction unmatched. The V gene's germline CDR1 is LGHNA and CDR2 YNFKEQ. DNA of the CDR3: TGTGCCAGCAGCCAAGATGGGACAGCCAAGAACACCGGGGAGCTGTTTTTT. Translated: CASSQDGTAKNTGELFF.

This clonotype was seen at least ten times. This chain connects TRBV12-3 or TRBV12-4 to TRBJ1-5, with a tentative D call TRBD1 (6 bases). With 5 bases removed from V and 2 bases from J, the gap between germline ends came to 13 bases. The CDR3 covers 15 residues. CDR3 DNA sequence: TGTGCCAGCAGTACAGGGATAGAAGGCAATCAGCCCCAGCATTTT. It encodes CASSTGIEGNQPQHF.

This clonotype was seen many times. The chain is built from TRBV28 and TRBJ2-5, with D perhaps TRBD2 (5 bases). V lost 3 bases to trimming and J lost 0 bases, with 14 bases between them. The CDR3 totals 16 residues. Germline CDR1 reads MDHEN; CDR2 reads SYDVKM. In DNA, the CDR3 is TGTGCCAGCAGTTTCGGTCGGAGGCCTTACCAAGAGACCCAGTACTTC. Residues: CASSFGRRPYQETQYF.